A selection of T cell receptor beta chains follows, all from one sample in a study of OX40 agonist ivuxolimab in advanced cancers. Libraries were prepared by immunoSEQ multiplex PCR; TCRdb keeps only in-frame clonotypes and omits some of them. The table records under 70,000 clones, approximately 89% of them present only once. Material: CD4+ or CD8+ T cells sorted from blood, obtained in a trial of the OX40 agonist ivuxolimab. These receptors came from an adult with an advanced solid tumor such as melanoma, head and neck, liver or kidney cancer. The CDR3 runs from the conserved cysteine through the conserved F or W. The D gene is left open where the match is weak. The size of a clone is reported for some rows only, either as once, few or many, or as a class for expanded clones.

d_call j_call clone_size v_call cdr3_aa cdr3_nt
TRBD2 TRBJ2-5 . TRBV25-1 CASSESWGLAGYETQYF TGTGCCAGCAGTGAATCTTGGGGACTAGCGGGATATGAGACCCAGTACTTC
. TRBJ2-3 . TRBV2 CASSRDGTDTQYF TGTGCCAGCAGTAGGGATGGCACAGATACGCAGTATTTT
TRBD1 TRBJ1-4 . TRBV6-5 CASRGPGQNNEKLFF TGTGCCAGCAGAGGACCGGGACAGAATAATGAAAAACTGTTTTTT
. TRBJ2-1 . TRBV28 CASSPSGANNEQFF TGTGCCAGCAGTCCCTCGGGGGCGAACAATGAGCAGTTCTTC
. TRBJ2-4 . TRBV5-4 CASSSLTKNIQYF TGTGCCAGCAGCTCCCTAACCAAAAACATTCAGTACTTC
TRBD1 TRBJ2-1 . TRBV7-9 CASSRDRVTRGSYNEQFF TGTGCCAGCAGCCGGGACAGGGTTACTAGAGGGTCCTACAATGAGCAGTTCTTC
TRBD1 TRBJ1-1 . TRBV4-3 CASSQGQGMNTEAFF TGCGCCAGCAGCCAAGGACAGGGTATGAACACTGAAGCTTTCTTT
. TRBJ2-5 . TRBV10-1 CASSPSTQETQYF TGCGCCAGCAGTCCCAGCACACAAGAGACCCAGTACTTC
. TRBJ1-2 . TRBV5-4 CASSFQGNGYTF TGTGCCAGCAGCTTTCAGGGAAATGGCTACACCTTC
. TRBJ1-1 . TRBV18 CASSTSTGSHTEAFF TGTGCCAGCTCCACATCTACAGGGTCTCACACTGAAGCTTTCTTT
. TRBJ1-4 . TRBV5-1 CASSLGRNEKLFF TGCGCCAGCAGCTTGGGGCGTAATGAAAAACTGTTTTTT
. TRBJ2-7 . TRBV7-2 CASSLVPPGQYF TGTGCCAGCAGCTTAGTTCCCCCGGGGCAGTACTTC
. TRBJ2-5 . TRBV9 CASSVTPGEETQYF TGTGCCAGCAGCGTAACTCCAGGGGAAGAGACCCAGTACTTC
TRBD1 TRBJ1-2 once TRBV6-5 CASRGQGGYGYTF TGTGCCAGCAGAGGACAGGGCGGCTATGGCTACACCTTC
TRBD2 TRBJ2-5 . TRBV10-1 CASSGTSNGTQYF TGCGCCAGCAGTGGGACTAGCAACGGGACCCAGTACTTC
TRBD1 TRBJ1-1 . TRBV30 CASSNRGDTEAFF TGTGCCTCTTCCAACAGGGGGGACACTGAAGCTTTCTTT
. TRBJ1-2 . TRBV10-3 CAISESGTNYGYTF TGTGCCATCAGTGAGTCGGGGACAAACTATGGCTACACCTTC
. TRBJ2-7 . TRBV27 CASSFGGVANYEQYF TGTGCCAGCAGTTTTGGTGGGGTGGCAAACTACGAGCAGTACTTC
TRBD1 TRBJ2-7 once TRBV11-3 CASSVDRGSEQYF TGTGCCAGCAGCGTGGACAGGGGATCCGAGCAGTACTTC
TRBD1 TRBJ1-5 . TRBV19 CASSTGQVQHF TGTGCCAGTAGTACCGGACAGGTCCAGCATTTT
TRBD2 TRBJ2-1 . TRBV9 CASSVSGSSYNEQFF TGTGCCAGCAGCGTTAGCGGGAGCTCCTACAATGAGCAGTTCTTC
. TRBJ2-7 . TRBV6-5 CASSPSWADSYEQYF TGTGCCAGCAGCCCATCCTGGGCCGACTCCTACGAGCAGTACTTC
. TRBJ2-7 . TRBV6-5 CASRREYEQYF TGTGCCAGCAGGCGTGAATACGAGCAGTACTTC
TRBD2 TRBJ2-2 . TRBV7-9 CASIRPAGGPRTGELFF TGTGCCAGCATTCGGCCCGCGGGGGGCCCGAGGACCGGGGAGCTGTTTTTT
. TRBJ1-3 few TRBV19 CASSADESGNTIYF TGTGCCAGTAGTGCTGACGAGTCAGGAAACACCATATATTTT
. TRBJ1-1 . TRBV14 CASSQVFDTEAFF TGTGCCAGCAGCCAAGTGTTCGACACTGAAGCTTTCTTT
. TRBJ2-7 once TRBV6-5 CASSYSNRVNEQYF TGTGCCAGCAGTTACTCGAACAGGGTAAACGAGCAGTACTTC
TRBD1 TRBJ1-4 . TRBV5-1 CASSSGTGAFSNEKLFF TGCGCCAGCAGCTCCGGGACAGGGGCCTTTAGTAATGAAAAACTGTTTTTT
. TRBJ1-2 . TRBV28 CASSRYPGLSYGYTF TGTGCCAGCAGCCGCTACCCCGGGCTATCCTATGGCTACACCTTC
. TRBJ1-1 . TRBV10-3 CAISEYRKSEAFF TGTGCCATCAGTGAGTACAGGAAGTCTGAAGCTTTCTTT
TRBD1 TRBJ2-7 . TRBV11-3 CASSLGTGGRYEQYF TGTGCCAGCAGCTTGGGGACAGGGGGGCGCTACGAGCAGTACTTC
TRBD2 TRBJ2-7 . TRBV7-9 CAGQRSGGGYEQYF TGTGCCGGCCAGCGTAGCGGGGGAGGGTACGAGCAGTACTTC
TRBD1 TRBJ2-3 . TRBV5-1 CASSLRGFKAGPDTQYF TGCGCCAGCAGCCTCAGGGGGTTTAAGGCGGGCCCAGATACGCAGTATTTT
TRBD1 TRBJ1-5 . TRBV7-9 CASSSSSLGRGDQPQHF TGTGCCAGCAGCTCTTCAAGCCTCGGCAGGGGGGATCAGCCCCAGCATTTT
. TRBJ2-7 . TRBV4-2 CASSQGGGVRPYEQYF TGTGCCAGCAGCCAGGGGGGCGGGGTCCGCCCCTACGAGCAGTACTTC
TRBD1 TRBJ1-2 . TRBV19 CASRQGSANGGYTF TGTGCCAGTAGACAGGGGAGTGCGAACGGTGGCTACACCTTC
TRBD2 TRBJ2-7 few TRBV5-5 CASSAGTSGYEQYF TGTGCCAGCAGCGCCGGGACTAGCGGCTACGAGCAGTACTTC
. TRBJ2-7 once TRBV6-1 CASSGNLGGEQYF TGTGCCAGCAGCGGAAACCTCGGGGGCGAGCAGTACTTC
. TRBJ2-3 once TRBV28 CASTHPDSRAQYF TGTGCCAGCACACATCCGGATAGCCGTGCGCAGTATTTT
. TRBJ1-2 . TRBV30 CAWSRDRPYGYTF TGTGCCTGGTCGCGAGACAGACCCTATGGCTACACCTTC
TRBD2 TRBJ2-7 . TRBV10-3 CAISEGFGREVSYEQYF TGTGCCATCAGTGAAGGGTTCGGGAGGGAAGTTTCCTACGAGCAGTACTTC
. TRBJ2-3 once TRBV4-2 CASSQDTRGDTQYF TGTGCCAGCAGCCAAGATACTAGGGGGGATACGCAGTATTTT
. TRBJ2-5 . TRBV10-2 CASSWGQEGGETQYF TGCGCCAGCAGTTGGGGGCAAGAGGGCGGGGAGACCCAGTACTTC
. TRBJ1-1 . TRBV19 CASMRGGGTEAFF TGTGCCAGTATGAGGGGAGGGGGCACTGAAGCTTTCTTT
. TRBJ2-4 once TRBV4-3 CASSQEGRDIQYF TGCGCCAGCAGCCAAGAAGGGCGGGACATTCAGTACTTC
. TRBJ2-1 . TRBV7-2 CASSFGLRNEQFF TGTGCCAGCAGCTTCGGACTTCGCAATGAGCAGTTCTTC
. TRBJ2-3 . TRBV10-3 CAISESAGGTDTQYF TGTGCCATCAGTGAGTCTGCAGGGGGCACAGATACGCAGTATTTT
TRBD1 TRBJ1-4 few TRBV7-8 CASSPSRDRGKKLFF TGTGCCAGCAGCCCATCCCGGGACAGGGGGAAAAAACTGTTTTTT
TRBD1 TRBJ2-3 . TRBV11-2 CASSLWTGYSDTQYF TGTGCCAGCAGCTTATGGACAGGGTATTCAGATACGCAGTATTTT
. TRBJ1-1 . TRBV4-3 CASSPSQANTEAFF TGCGCCAGCAGCCCGTCGCAGGCGAACACTGAAGCTTTCTTT
. TRBJ2-6 . TRBV12-5 CASGRDGANVLTF TGTGCTAGTGGCCGGGACGGGGCCAACGTCCTGACTTTC
. TRBJ1-1 . TRBV6-6 CASSRTGDTEAFF TGTGCCAGCAGCCGGACGGGGGACACTGAAGCTTTCTTT